The table lists the clone carrying this T cell receptor beta chain with a few counts. Its antigen remains unknown. This sample was included in a study of T cells in Graves' hyperthyroidism and ophthalmopathy. The wider study: Peripheral blood was secured at the point of initial diagnosis, before any treatment.

This CDR3 comprises 14 residues. Germline V CDR1 and CDR2: LNHDA, SQIVND (reference sequence). The germline V and J ends were trimmed by 3 bases and 3 bases, with 12 bases remaining between them. TCR beta CDR3 regions were amplified from RNA transcripts. The TCR CDR3 first-round RT-PCR relied on the HTBI primer set. MiXCR, applied by TCRdb to the multiplex PCR reads, yields one record per CDR3 protein. The sample includes 490,000 or so distinct CDR3 sequences, 16% of them seen just once. Exclusion of patients followed from uncontrolled infection, other autoimmune disease, pregnancy or lactation. Findings and limits, study-wide: Progression to ophthalmopathy was predicted a median of roughly 6.8 months early.

The chain couples TRBV19 to TRBJ2-7; a possible D gene is TRBD2 (5 bases). What was sequenced was blood. The TCR comes from a woman aged 25 to 39 with Graves' ophthalmopathy. CDR3 amino acids: CASSISGKGYEQYF. The DNA of the CDR3 is TGTGCCAGTAGTATCTCCGGGAAGGGCTACGAGCAGTACTTC.